The 21 T cell receptor beta chains listed next were all sequenced from one sample in a study of post-analysis software for immune sequencing data (dated by TCRdb to the mid-2010s). The study at large found these results: Four or five TRBV segments, including TRBV5-6, TRBV5-1 and TRBV20-1, were significantly more frequent in patients than controls.

Preparation of the library involved PCR. Sequencer: Illumina HiSeq 2500. Unique molecular identifiers were incorporated into TCR beta cDNA libraries to reduce PCR and sequencing biases. The public reads were quality trimmed at Q25 with fastp and then assembled into clones with MiXCR by TCRdb, keeping productive beta chains. CDR3 protein duplicates are merged, each entry listing the most common genes and DNA. For this sample the table gives over 250,000 distinct CDR3 sequences, of which approximately 34% were detected only once. The top ten constitute under 5% of the sample. Their antigen targets remain unknown. The sequenced sample was blood. The receptor set was obtained from a girl aged 5-17 years with multiple sclerosis.

The chain recombines TRBV3-1 with TRBJ2-1; 12 nucleotides line up with TRBD2. Germline V gene lookup returns CDR1 LGHDT and CDR2 YNNKEL (reference sequence). V lost 5 bases to trimming and J lost 7 bases; unmatched junction nucleotides: 12. The CDR3 length is 17 residues. CDR3 loop: CASSARTSGMVRNEQFF. DNA of the CDR3: TGTGCCAGCAGCGCCCGGACTAGCGGGATGGTAAGAAATGAGCAGTTCTTC.

This chain joins TRBV2 and TRBJ2-1; a possible D gene is TRBD2 (6 bases). CDR1 is SNHLY and CDR2 is FYNNEI in the germline V gene. The CDR3 length is 13 residues. The V end was cut by 6 bases, the J end by 7 bases, with 13 bases between. The CDR3 sequence: CASRHYSGNEQFF. The CDR3 DNA reads as TGTGCCAGCAGACATTATAGCGGAAATGAGCAGTTCTTC.

The chain joins TRBV20-1 to TRBJ2-7; perhaps TRBD1 as D (6 bases). The V end was cut by 5 bases, the J end by 0 bases, with 8 bases between. This CDR3 comprises 12 residues. Germline V gives CDR1 DFQATT, CDR2 SNEGSKA (reference sequence). The chain's CDR3 is CSAVDSSYEQYF. In nucleotides, the CDR3 is TGCAGTGCTGTGGACAGCTCCTACGAGCAGTACTTC.

The sample holds a few counts of this clonotype. The chain joins TRBV7-2 to TRBJ1-6; no clear D gene. The CDR3 runs to 16 residues. V lost 5 bases to trimming and J lost 3 bases, with 14 bases between them. Germline CDR1 and CDR2: SGHTA and FQGNSA. CDR3 sequence (DNA): TGTGCCAGCAGCCCCCCTCCCGAGGTCTATAATTCACCCCTCCACTTT. This gives the protein CASSPPPEVYNSPLHF. Complete variable domain (other parts from reference TRBV7-2 and TRBJ1-6): GAGVSQSPSNKVTEKGKDVELRCDPISGHTALYWYRQSLGQGLEFLIYFQGNSAPDKSGLPSDRFSAERTGGSVSTLTIQRTQQEDSAVYLCASSPPPEVYNSPLHFGNGTRLTVT.

This clonotype was recorded at least ten times. The chain couples TRBV27 to TRBJ2-3; 12 nucleotides match TRBD2. CDR3 size: 15 residues. The V segment lost 10 bases and the J segment 2 bases; nucleotides outside the gene matches: 7. Germline V gene data show CDR1 as MNHEY and CDR2 as SMNVEV (reference sequence). The CDR3, as DNA: TGTGCCACCACCCGGACTAGCGGGGACACAGATACGCAGTATTTT. It yields the protein CATTRTSGDTDTQYF.

Details on this clonotype: The junction shows a germline mismatch at one end, possibly a read error. This rearrangement joins TRBV5-1 to TRBJ1-4; 7 bases match TRBD1. The CDR3 has 18 amino acids. Germline V lookup: CDR1 SGHRS, CDR2 YFSETQ. The CDR3 region has the DNA TGCCCCAGCAGCTTGGAAGGGACAGTGGCTCGCACTAATGAAAAACTGTTTTTT. Encoded protein: CPSSLEGTVARTNEKLFF. Together with reference TRBV5-1 and TRBJ1-4, the CDR3 gives the full variable domain: KAGVTQTPRYLIKTRGQQVTLSCSPISGHRSVSWYQQTPGQGLQFLFEYFSETQRNKGNFPGRFSGRQFSNSRSEMNVSTLELGDSALYLCPSSLEGTVARTNEKLFFGSGTQLSVL.

The chain carries TRBV5-1 and TRBJ2-7; 7 bases map to TRBD1. J lost 1 base, V lost 0 bases, and 7 bases had no gene match. The CDR3 spans 16 residues. Germline V CDR1 and CDR2: SGHRS, YFSETQ. The CDR3 DNA is TGCGCCAGCAGCTTGGCCTCAGGGGGTGTTTCCTACGAGCAGTACTTC. Translated, it gives CASSLASGGVSYEQYF.

V is TRBV15 and J is TRBJ2-3, with 8 bases identical to TRBD2. V dropped 1 base and J dropped 5; count of bases not matched to a gene: 8. Germline CDR1 and CDR2: LNHNV and YYDKDF (reference sequence). The CDR3 is 16 residues long. CDR3 sequence reads: CATSRVWTSIEDTQYF. CDR3 sequence (DNA): TGTGCCACCAGCAGAGTATGGACTAGCATTGAAGATACGCAGTATTTT.

This clonotype was observed many times. The chain links TRBV20-1 to TRBJ1-2; D is undetermined. There are 12 residues in the CDR3. Trimming took 2 bases from V and 2 from J, leaving 6 bases between them. In germline, CDR1 is DFQATT, CDR2 SNEGSKA (reference sequence). The CDR3 coding sequence is TGCAGTGCTAGATCGGGGAACTATGGCTACACCTTC. Amino acid sequence: CSARSGNYGYTF.

This clonotype was picked up many times. This chain uses TRBV7-2 with TRBJ2-1; D not resolved. Deletions cut 1 base from V and 4 bases from J, with 5 bases between. Per germline, CDR1 SGHTA and CDR2 FQGNSA. The CDR3 totals 13 residues. CDR3 residues: CASSLEIYNEQFF. The CDR3 nucleotides are TGTGCCAGCAGCTTAGAGATTTACAATGAGCAGTTCTTC.

This clonotype has at least ten counts. The chain employs TRBV12-3 or TRBV12-4 and TRBJ1-2, with D hard to call. Trimming removed 1 base from V and 9 bases from J, with 15 bases in between. The CDR3 covers 14 residues. In nucleotides, the CDR3 is TGTGCCAGCAGTTTAGAGGCACGGATGGTCAGCTACACCTTC. This translates into CASSLEARMVSYTF.

This clonotype has at least ten counts. V gene TRBV7-2 combines with J gene TRBJ2-3; D remains unclear. V lost 1 base, J lost 7 bases, and 12 bases lay in between. The germline CDR1 and CDR2 sequences are SGHTA and FQGNSA. CDR3 length: 14 amino acids. The DNA for the CDR3 is TGTGCCAGCAGCTTAGGGCCCCCGCCCAATACGCAGTATTTT. It codes for CASSLGPPPNTQYF. The complete variable domain, with remaining parts taken from reference TRBV7-2 and TRBJ2-3, reads GAGVSQSPSNKVTEKGKDVELRCDPISGHTALYWYRQSLGQGLEFLIYFQGNSAPDKSGLPSDRFSAERTGGSVSTLTIQRTQQEDSAVYLCASSLGPPPNTQYFGPGTRLTVL.

The chain recombines TRBV5-3 with TRBJ2-1; no definite D call. TRBV5-3 is an ORF for which the function is uncertain. The CDR3 runs to 13 residues. V lost 8 bases to trimming and J lost 9 bases, with 18 bases between them. The chain's CDR3 is CASSLTPMGEQFF. The CDR3 nucleotides are TGTGCCAGCAGTTTAACACCGATGGGTGAGCAGTTCTTC.

V and J are TRBV10-3 and TRBJ2-3; no reliable D call. Deletions cut 4 bases from V and 2 bases from J, with 13 bases between. The CDR3 extends over 15 amino acids. CDR1 and CDR2 (germline): ENHRY, SYGVKD. CDR3 DNA: TGTGCCATCAGTGGTTCGGACCCCTCCACAGATACGCAGTATTTT. Protein sequence: CAISGSDPSTDTQYF.

Points on this clonotype: A clone one base away is much larger, so this may be a read error. The genes are TRBV29-1 and TRBJ2-3, with 8 bases aligning to TRBD2. The CDR3 loop spans 13 amino acids. CDR1 and CDR2 (germline): SQVTM, ANQGSEA. After removal of 7 bases from V and 3 bases from J, the junction contained 6 bases not matched to a gene. The CDR3 protein is CSAGGRVTDTQYF. The CDR3 DNA sequence: TGCAGCGCGGGGGGGAGGGTAACAGATACGCAGTATTTT.

J is TRBJ1-5 and V is TRBV28; D might be TRBD1 (5 bases). Germline CDR1 reads MDHEN; CDR2 reads SYDVKM. The CDR3 contains 15 residues. The ends were cut back, 6 bases at V and 6 bases at J, with 18 bases in the middle. The CDR3 protein is CASRMTAPGGQPQHF. The CDR3 DNA sequence: TGTGCCAGCAGAATGACAGCGCCGGGGGGTCAGCCCCAGCATTTT.

Comments on this clonotype: This may arise from a read error, as a much more abundant clone is one base away. The chain combines TRBV11-1 with TRBJ1-2; TRBD1 matches 7 bases. Trimming removed 5 bases from V and 5 bases from J; junction bases left unmatched: 8. Germline CDR1 is SGHAT and CDR2 is FQDESV (reference sequence). The CDR3 is 14 amino acids. CDR3 in amino acids: CASSQQGSRYGYTF. Written as DNA, the CDR3 is TGTGCCAGCAGCCAACAGGGGTCGAGGTATGGCTACACCTTC.

This clonotype came up a few times. This may be a read error, as it is one base from a much larger clone. The CDR3 nucleotides read TGCAGCGTTGAAGATGGGGCAGGGGACTCCTACGATGAGCAGTTCTTC. Translated: CSVEDGAGDSYDEQFF. The rearrangement uses TRBV29-1 and TRBJ2-1; D tentatively fits TRBD1 or TRBD2 (6 bases each). The germline CDR1 and CDR2 sequences are SQVTM and ANQGSEA. The CDR3 has 16 residues.

This clonotype was recorded a few times. CDR3 bases: TGCAGTGCTAGCCCACAGGCGTATAACTACAATGAGCAGTTCTTC. Amino acid sequence: CSASPQAYNYNEQFF. The J gene is TRBJ2-1, the V gene TRBV20-1, with D possibly being TRBD1 (5 bases). V dropped 3 bases and J dropped 3 bases, with 15 bases sitting between them. Germline loops: CDR1 DFQATT, CDR2 SNEGSKA (reference sequence). CDR3 length equals 15 residues.

V gene TRBV7-9 combines with J gene TRBJ1-1; D perhaps matches TRBD1 (6 bases). Germline V gene lookup returns CDR1 SEHNR and CDR2 FQNEAQ (reference sequence). CDR3 length: 13 amino acids. The V end was cut by 2 bases, the J end by 7 bases, with 11 bases between. CDR3 sequence: CASSLPGQHEAFF. CDR3 coding DNA: TGTGCCAGCAGCTTACCGGGACAACATGAAGCTTTCTTT.

V is TRBV25-1 and J is TRBJ1-5; D not certain. V was cut by 4 bases and J by 5 bases, with 6 bases left in between. The CDR3 consists of 12 residues. Germline V gene data show CDR1 as MGHDK and CDR2 as SYGVNS. The CDR3 loop is CASSASYQPQHF. CDR3 sequence (DNA): TGTGCCAGCAGTGCCTCTTATCAGCCCCAGCATTTT.